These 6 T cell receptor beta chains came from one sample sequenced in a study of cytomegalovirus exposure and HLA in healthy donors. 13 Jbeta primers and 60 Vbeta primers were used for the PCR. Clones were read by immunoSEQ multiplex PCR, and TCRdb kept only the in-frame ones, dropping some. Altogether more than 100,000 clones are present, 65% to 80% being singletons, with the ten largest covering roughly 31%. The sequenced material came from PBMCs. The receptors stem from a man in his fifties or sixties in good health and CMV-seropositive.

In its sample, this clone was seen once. Here the CDR3 DNA reads TGTGCCAGCAGCATGCCTGGAGTTCGGGAGACCCAGTACTTC. Translation gives CASSMPGVRETQYF. V gene TRBV5-4 combines with J gene TRBJ2-5; D remains ambiguous. CDR1 SGHNT and CDR2 YYREEE come from the germline V gene (reference sequence). Trimming removed 4 bases at V and 5 bases at J, with 15 bases between. The CDR3 runs 14 residues.

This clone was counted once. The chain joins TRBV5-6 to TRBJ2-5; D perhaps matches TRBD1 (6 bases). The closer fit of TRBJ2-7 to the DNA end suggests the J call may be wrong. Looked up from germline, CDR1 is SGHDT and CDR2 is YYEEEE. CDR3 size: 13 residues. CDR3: CASSLEYRDEQYF. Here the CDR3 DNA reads TGTGCCAGCAGCTTGGAATACAGGGACGAGCAGTACTTC.

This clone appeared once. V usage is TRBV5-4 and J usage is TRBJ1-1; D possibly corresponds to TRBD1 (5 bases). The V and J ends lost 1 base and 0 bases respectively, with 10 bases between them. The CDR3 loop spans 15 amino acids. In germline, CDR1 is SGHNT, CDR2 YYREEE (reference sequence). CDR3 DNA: TGTGCCAGCAGCTTGTTCGACAGAATGAACACTGAAGCTTTCTTT. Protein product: CASSLFDRMNTEAFF.

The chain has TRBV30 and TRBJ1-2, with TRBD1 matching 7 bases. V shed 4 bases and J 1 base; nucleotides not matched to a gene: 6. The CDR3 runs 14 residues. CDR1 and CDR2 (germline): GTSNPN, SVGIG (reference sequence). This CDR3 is CAWMAGQSNYGYTF. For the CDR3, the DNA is TGTGCCTGGATGGCGGGACAGAGTAACTATGGCTACACCTTC.

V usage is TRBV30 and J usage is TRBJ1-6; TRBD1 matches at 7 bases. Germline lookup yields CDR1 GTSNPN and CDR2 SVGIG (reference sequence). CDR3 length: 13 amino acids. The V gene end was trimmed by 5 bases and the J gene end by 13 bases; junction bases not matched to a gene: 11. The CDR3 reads CAWSPSDRNPLHF. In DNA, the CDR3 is TGTGCCTGGTCTCCTTCGGACAGGAACCCCCTCCACTTT.

The CDR3 DNA sequence: TGTGCCAGCAGCCACCCACTTGGGAGGTCCGCTATAGCCGGGGAGCTGTTTTTT. This gives the protein CASSHPLGRSAIAGELFF. This chain connects TRBV7-8 to TRBJ2-2; D may be TRBD2 (6 bases). The CDR3 length is 18 residues. CDR1 and CDR2 from the germline V gene are SGHVS and FQNEAQ. The V gene lost 5 bases and the J gene lost 6 bases, with 25 bases spanning the gap.